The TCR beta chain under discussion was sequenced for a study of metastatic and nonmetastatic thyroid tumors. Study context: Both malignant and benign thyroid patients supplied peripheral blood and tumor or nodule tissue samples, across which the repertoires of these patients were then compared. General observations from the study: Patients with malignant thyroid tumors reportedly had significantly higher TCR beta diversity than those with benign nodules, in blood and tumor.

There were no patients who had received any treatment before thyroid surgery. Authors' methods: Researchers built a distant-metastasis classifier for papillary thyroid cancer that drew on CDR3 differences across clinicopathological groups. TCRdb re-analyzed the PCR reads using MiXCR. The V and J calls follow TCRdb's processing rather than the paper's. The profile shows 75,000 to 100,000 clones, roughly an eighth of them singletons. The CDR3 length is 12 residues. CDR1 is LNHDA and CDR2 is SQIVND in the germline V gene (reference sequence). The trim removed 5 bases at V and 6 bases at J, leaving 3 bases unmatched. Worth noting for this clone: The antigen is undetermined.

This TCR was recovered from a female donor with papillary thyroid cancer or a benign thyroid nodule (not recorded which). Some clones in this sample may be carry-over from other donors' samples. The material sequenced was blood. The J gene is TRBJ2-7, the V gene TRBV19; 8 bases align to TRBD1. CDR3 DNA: TGTGCCAGTAGTCACGACAGGGGCGAGCAGTACTTC. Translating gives CASSHDRGEQYF.